The T cell receptor beta chain under discussion was sequenced for a study of cytomegalovirus exposure and HLA in healthy donors. The PCR was carried out with 60 Vbeta primers and 13 Jbeta primers. The repertoire was sequenced with immunoSEQ multiplex PCR; TCRdb's copy has only in-frame clones and lacks some. This sample has 150,000 or so clones, with about 78% found just once. V was trimmed by 4 bases and J by 7 bases, leaving 14 bases between them. This CDR3 region has 14 residues. Germline-derived CDR1 and CDR2 are SGHRS and YFSETQ. The rearrangement links TRBV5-1 to TRBJ1-4; no definite D call. The source of this sequence is a female donor in good health and CMV-seronegative. The specimen sequenced was PBMCs. The CDR3 sequence is CASSPVLRSEKLFF. The CDR3 DNA reads as TGCGCCAGCAGCCCGGTCCTTAGAAGTGAAAAACTGTTTTTT.